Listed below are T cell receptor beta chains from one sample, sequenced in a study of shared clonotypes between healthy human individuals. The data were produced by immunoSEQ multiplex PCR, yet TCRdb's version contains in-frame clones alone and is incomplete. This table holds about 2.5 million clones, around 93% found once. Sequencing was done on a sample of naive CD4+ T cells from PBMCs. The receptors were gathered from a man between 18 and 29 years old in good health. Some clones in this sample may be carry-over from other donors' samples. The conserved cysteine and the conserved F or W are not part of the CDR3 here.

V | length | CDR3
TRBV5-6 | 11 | ASSSPDSYGYT
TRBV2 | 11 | ASMGDGPGELF
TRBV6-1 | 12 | ASSEDRGRETQY
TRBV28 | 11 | ASRPGHRYEQY
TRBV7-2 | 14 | ASSFSPLTGSFEQY
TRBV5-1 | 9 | ASTGSREQY
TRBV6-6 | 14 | ASSASGTGGRQPQH
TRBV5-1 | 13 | ASSATGGVGNIQY
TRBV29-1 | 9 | SAAKRDIQY
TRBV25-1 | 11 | ASRDSFNYGYT
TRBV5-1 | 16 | ASSWGISGTSGMGEQY
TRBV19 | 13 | ASSIAGQGNTEAF
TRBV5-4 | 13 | ASSLDEGGTGPAF
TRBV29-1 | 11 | SVGGPEGEKLF
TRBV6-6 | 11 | ASSSRQQETQY
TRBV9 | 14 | ASSGRASGSSTEQF
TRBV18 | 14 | ASSPLRDRSNYGYT
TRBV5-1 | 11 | ASSLALGSGYT
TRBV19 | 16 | ASSSLRTGHSGANVLT
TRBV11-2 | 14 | ASSLVNRGPYEKLF
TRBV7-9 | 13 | ASRPTTGVTGELF
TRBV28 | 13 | ASSPQGASTDTQY
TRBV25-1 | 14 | ASSVTGGGSHGEQY
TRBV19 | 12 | ASSIGRGLETQY
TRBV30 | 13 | AWSGLSGNADTQY
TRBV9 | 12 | ASSSPAGANVLT
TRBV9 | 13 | ASSVGRATNEKLF
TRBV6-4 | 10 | ASSDSTDTQY
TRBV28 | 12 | ASSPGGQVSPLH
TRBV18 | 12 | ASSSASPRDEQF
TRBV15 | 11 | ATSRARRETQY
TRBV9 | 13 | ASSPGLGAAYEQY
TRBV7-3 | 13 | ASSLLGGSTGELF
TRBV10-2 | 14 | ASSGTSGRVTYEQY
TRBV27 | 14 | ASSWTSVLAKNIQY
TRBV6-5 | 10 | ATSDSSYEQY
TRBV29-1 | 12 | SVNLQGLSYEQY